This T cell receptor beta chain was documented in a study of T-cell memory formation after mild COVID-19. This clonotype showed up just a few times. Germline CDR1 is DFQATT and CDR2 is SNEGSKA (reference sequence). V was clipped by 6 bases and J by 1 base, with 12 bases between them. CDR3 length equals 13 residues. Each CDR3 protein is one row after TCRdb ran MiXCR on the 5' RACE reads. The table shows around 300,000 distinct CDR3 sequences, with 7% to 10% occurring only once. The TCR was taken from a man aged 18 to 29 who had mild COVID-19 (a few samples of this study predate the infection). Cell type and time point are not known. The source material was PBMCs or a T cell subset sorted from them (not recorded which). The J gene is TRBJ1-1, the V gene TRBV20-1, with no clear D. The CDR3 nucleotides are TGCAGTGCCGCCCCGTGGGGGAACACTGAAGCTTTCTTT. Translated: CSAAPWGNTEAFF.